This T cell receptor beta chain was identified during a study of CD8+ T cells in alopecia areata. Cell sorting was applied to PBMCs, and CD4+ and CD8+ T cells were collected. Extracted RNA was reverse transcribed into cDNA, the sequencing template. Sequencing was performed with immunoSEQ multiplex PCR; in TCRdb, only in-frame clones are kept and a portion is missing. The sample has around 190,000 clones, just over 55% seen once. Germline V gene sequence: CDR1 SGHAT, CDR2 FQNNGV. Trimming took 5 bases from V and 10 from J; bases not matched to a gene: 5. The CDR3 covers 12 residues. Study results and caveats: Among the cells sequenced in scalp samples are also the resident alphabeta T cells of normal skin.

This clone was observed a few times. Its specificity is not known. The specimen sequenced was CD8+ T cells sorted from blood. This sequence was found in a human donor in good health. The chain has TRBV11-2 and TRBJ2-1; 7 nucleotides agree with TRBD1. The CDR3 DNA follows: TGTGCCAGCAGCACGACCAGGGGGGAGCAGTTCTTC. Its translation is CASSTTRGEQFF. Full variable domain (outside the CDR3, taken from reference TRBV11-2 and TRBJ2-1): EAGVAQSPRYKIIEKRQSVAFWCNPISGHATLYWYQQILGQGPKLLIQFQNNGVVDDSQLPKDRFSAERLKGVDSTLKIQPAKLEDSAVYLCASSTTRGEQFFGPGTRLTVL.